This T cell receptor (beta chain) was retrieved from a study of spatial heterogeneity in lung cancer. MiXCR, run by TCRdb on the 5' RACE reads, gives a single entry per CDR3 protein. The sample yields tens of thousands of distinct CDR3 sequences, approximately 19% seen once. The CDR3 consists of 11 residues. V was pared by 7 bases and J by 6 bases, with 8 bases between. Germline CDR1 and CDR2: KGHDR and SFDVKD. This clonotype was recorded at least ten times. Regarding time point: blood at routine non-recurrence follow-up after resection. The clonotype was recovered from a male donor with early-stage non-small cell lung cancer. The sequencing here drew on PBMCs, taken at follow-up. The chain combines TRBV24-1 with TRBJ1-1; D may be TRBD1 (5 bases). The CDR3 coding sequence is TGTGCCACCAGCCGAGGGGCTGAAGCTTTCTTT. Translating gives CATSRGAEAFF.